These 8 T cell receptor beta chains originate from one sample sequenced in a study of blood T cell repertoires in COVID-19. The table came from immunoSEQ multiplex PCR; TCRdb's copy has only in-frame clones and leaves some out. Here the sample spans over 10,000 clones, over 70% being singletons. The sample taken for sequencing was peripheral blood. Receptor source: a man aged 80 or over with acute or convalescent COVID-19.

The chain uses TRBV3-1 (or the pseudogene TRBV3-2) and TRBJ2-2; 8 bases line up with TRBD1. There are 16 residues in the CDR3. Germline V gene lookup returns CDR1 LGHDT and CDR2 YNNKEL (reference sequence). V shed 1 base, J shed 4 bases, and the junction held 5 bases outside the gene matches. CDR3 nucleotide sequence: TGTGCCAGCAGCCAAGGACAGGGGAGGTCCACCGGGGAGCTGTTTTTT. The encoded protein is CASSQGQGRSTGELFF.

The V and J genes are TRBV5-6 and TRBJ1-6; D uncertain. CDR3 length: 14 residues. Looked up from germline, CDR1 is SGHDT and CDR2 is YYEEEE. V dropped 3 bases and J dropped 4 bases, with 8 bases sitting between them. The CDR3 DNA is TGTGCCAGCAGCTGGCAGGTATATAATTCACCCCTCCACTTT. Translated, it gives CASSWQVYNSPLHF.

By sample fraction, this clone is medium-sized (0.01 to 0.1%). The chain couples TRBV6-6 to TRBJ1-2; D might be TRBD1 (6 bases). The CDR3 is 13 amino acids. Trimming stripped 6 bases from V and 4 bases from J, with 12 bases between. From germline, CDR1 is MNHNY and CDR2 SVGAGI (reference sequence). CDR3 sequence: CASSAEQGYGYTF. CDR3 bases: TGTGCCAGCAGCGCGGAACAGGGCTATGGCTACACCTTC.

V is TRBV7-2 and J is TRBJ2-5, with a weak D call TRBD2 (5 bases). V lost 4 bases, J lost 6 bases, and 15 bases lay in between. The CDR3 runs to 14 residues. In germline, CDR1 is SGHTA, CDR2 FQGNSA. In nucleotides, the CDR3 is TGTGCCAGCAGCTCGAGCCCTAGCTCGCAGACCCAGTACTTC. Translation: CASSSSPSSQTQYF.

The rearrangement uses TRBV7-2 and TRBJ2-1, with TRBD2 matching 8 bases. CDR1 is SGHTA and CDR2 is FQGNSA in the germline V gene. This CDR3 is built from 15 residues. V shed 3 bases and J 4 bases; nucleotides not matched to a gene: 5. This CDR3 reads CASSFIAGPYNEQFF. CDR3 nucleotides: TGTGCCAGCAGCTTTATAGCGGGGCCGTACAATGAGCAGTTCTTC. The variable domain in full, with the rest retrieved from reference TRBV7-2 and TRBJ2-1, is GAGVSQSPSNKVTEKGKDVELRCDPISGHTALYWYRQSLGQGLEFLIYFQGNSAPDKSGLPSDRFSAERTGGSVSTLTIQRTQQEDSAVYLCASSFIAGPYNEQFFGPGTRLTVL.

This rearrangement joins TRBV3-1 (or the pseudogene TRBV3-2) to TRBJ1-2; D unclear. This CDR3 has 13 amino acids. Germline lookup yields CDR1 LGHDT and CDR2 YNNKEL (reference sequence). V was clipped by 2 bases and J by 1 base, with 5 bases between them. As DNA, the CDR3 is TGTGCCAGCAGCCAATCCGGTAACTATGGCTACACCTTC. This translates into CASSQSGNYGYTF.

This chain joins TRBV7-8 and TRBJ1-1; D gene ambiguous. Per germline, CDR1 SGHVS and CDR2 FQNEAQ. The V end was cut by 1 base, the J end by 5 bases, with 8 bases between. CDR3 length: 13 residues. CDR3 in DNA: TGTGCCAGCAGCTTAGACGGGGTAACTGAAGCTTTCTTT. It specifies CASSLDGVTEAFF.

This chain joins TRBV10-3 and TRBJ1-2; D remains unclear. Germline V lookup: CDR1 ENHRY, CDR2 SYGVKD. The CDR3 totals 14 residues. The germline V and J ends were trimmed by 0 bases and 4 bases, with 9 bases remaining between them. The CDR3 is CAISESHKPYGYTF. DNA of the CDR3: TGTGCCATCAGTGAGTCGCACAAACCCTATGGCTACACCTTC.